The rows below give T cell receptor beta chains drawn from one sample of a study of blood T cell repertoires in COVID-19. Clones were sequenced by immunoSEQ multiplex PCR, and TCRdb holds only the in-frame ones, with some missing. The data show 200,000 to 300,000 clones, roughly 88% seen once. Source material: PBMCs or T cells enriched from blood (not recorded which). These receptors all come from a woman aged 40 to 50 with acute COVID-19. CDR3s include the opening cysteine and the closing phenylalanine or tryptophan. The D gene is left open where the match is weak. Clone size appears in some rows only: once, few, many, or a class for an expanded clone.

j_call d_call clone_size cdr3_length v_call cdr3_nt cdr3_aa
TRBJ2-3 TRBD2 NA 15 TRBV7-8 TGTGCCAGCAGCTTAGGCCTAGCGGGGTTGGATACGCAGTATTTT CASSLGLAGLDTQYF
TRBJ2-1 NA NA 18 TRBV5-3 TGTGCCAGATTAGGAGACCGGGCAGCGGGCTTTGCCTACAATGAGCAGTTCTTC CARLGDRAAGFAYNEQFF
TRBJ1-4 NA NA 14 TRBV18 TGTGCCAGCTCATTGGGGAGAGCTAATGAAAAACTGTTTTTT CASSLGRANEKLFF
TRBJ1-1 NA NA 16 TRBV28 TGTGCCAGCAGTCCCGCACAGGGATTAAGGAACACTGAAGCTTTCTTT CASSPAQGLRNTEAFF
TRBJ2-1 TRBD2 once 15 TRBV3-1/TRBV3-2 TGTGCCAGCAGCCAAGACGGGGGGGCATTCGATGAGCAGTTCTTC CASSQDGGAFDEQFF
TRBJ1-5 TRBD1 NA 15 TRBV5-1 TGCGCCAGCAGCTCCGGGACAGGGGATAGTCAGCCCCAGCATTTT CASSSGTGDSQPQHF
TRBJ1-2 TRBD1 NA 15 TRBV7-9 TGTGCCAGCAGCTTAGCGCAGGGGGTTAACTATGGCTACACCTTC CASSLAQGVNYGYTF
TRBJ2-3 NA NA 14 TRBV24-1 TGTGCCACCAGTGCCGTTTATGGCACAGATACGCAGTATTTT CATSAVYGTDTQYF
TRBJ2-2 NA NA 17 TRBV7-6 TGTGCCAGCAGCCACTCGCGTAGCGGATTGAACACCGGGGAGCTGTTTTTT CASSHSRSGLNTGELFF
TRBJ2-3 TRBD2 NA 15 TRBV20-1 TGCAGTGCTAGTCGGGCGGGGGAGAGCACAGATACGCAGTATTTT CSASRAGESTDTQYF
TRBJ2-1 TRBD1 NA 15 TRBV7-3 TGTGCCAGCAGCCAAGAGGGGGCTTGGGACAATGAGCAGTTCTTC CASSQEGAWDNEQFF
TRBJ2-7 TRBD1 NA 14 TRBV19 TGTGCCAGTAGTATCCGGTCACAGGGGTACGAGCAGTACTTC CASSIRSQGYEQYF
TRBJ1-2 TRBD1 once 14 TRBV5-1 TGCGCCAGCAGCAACCAGGGGGCTAACTATGGCTACACCTTC CASSNQGANYGYTF
TRBJ2-1 TRBD1 NA 16 TRBV5-1 TGCGCCAGCAGCTCCCGCGGCACAGGGGGTTACAATGAGCAGTTCTTC CASSSRGTGGYNEQFF
TRBJ1-1 NA NA 15 TRBV4-1 TGCGCCAGCAGCCAAGTCGGAGATAGGTTCACTGAAGCTTTCTTT CASSQVGDRFTEAFF
TRBJ1-5 NA NA 14 TRBV5-5 TGTGCCAGCAGCTTGGAACATAGCAATCAGCCCCAGCATTTT CASSLEHSNQPQHF
TRBJ1-2 NA NA 15 TRBV6-6 TGTGCCAGCAGTTCGGGGTATGGAGCTAACTATGGCTACACCTTC CASSSGYGANYGYTF
TRBJ2-3 NA NA 16 TRBV5-5 TGTGCCAGCAGCTTGTGGGTCGGACAGAGCACAGATACGCAGTATTTT CASSLWVGQSTDTQYF
TRBJ1-1 NA NA 13 TRBV30 TGTGCCTGGAGTTTCCCGGGGGGGGGTCGGGCTTTCTTT CAWSFPGGGRAFF
TRBJ1-5 NA NA 16 TRBV4-2 TGTGCCAGCAGCCCAGCTAGGAGGGAGAGGAATCAGCCCCAGCATTTT CASSPARRERNQPQHF
TRBJ2-1 NA NA 17 TRBV3-1/TRBV3-2 TGTGCCAGCAGCCAAGATCTCACGGGTACCTCCTACAATGAGCAGTTCTTC CASSQDLTGTSYNEQFF
TRBJ2-5 TRBD1 NA 15 TRBV2 TGTGCCAGCAGCCCGCGAGGACAGGGCGGGGAGACCCAGTACTTC CASSPRGQGGETQYF
TRBJ1-4 TRBD1 NA 16 TRBV27 TGTGCCAGCAGCCGCGGACAGGGATCCATGAGGGGAAAACTGTTTTTT CASSRGQGSMRGKLFF
TRBJ1-1 NA NA 13 TRBV10-3 TGTGCCATCAAGGTCGACATGAACACTGAAGCTTTCTTT CAIKVDMNTEAFF
TRBJ1-5 TRBD1 NA 17 TRBV18 TGTGCCAGCTCACCATTAGCGACAGGGGGTTCCAATCAGCCCCAGCATTTT CASSPLATGGSNQPQHF
TRBJ2-3 NA NA 16 TRBV10-1 TGCGCCAGCAGTGAGTCGACTGGCGGGGCCACAGATACGCAGTATTTT CASSESTGGATDTQYF
TRBJ2-5 TRBD1 NA 15 TRBV7-7 TGTGCTAGCAGCATGAGGACAGGGGAAACGGAGACCCAGTACTTC CASSMRTGETETQYF
TRBJ2-3 TRBD2 NA 16 TRBV6-6 TGTGCCAGCAGTTACTCCCTAGCGGTAGCGGGAGATACGCAGTATTTT CASSYSLAVAGDTQYF
TRBJ2-3 NA NA 18 TRBV2 TGTGCCAGCACTCCCGCCACTCTAGCGTCAGGAGTCGCAGATACGCAGTATTTT CASTPATLASGVADTQYF
TRBJ1-2 NA few 13 TRBV29-1 TGCAGCGTTGAAGAAGGCGGAGCGGGCGGCTACACCTTC CSVEEGGAGGYTF
TRBJ2-2 NA NA 17 TRBV12-2 TGTGCAAGTCGCTTAATTAGCGGGCACCCACGAACCGGGGAGCTGTTTTTT CASRLISGHPRTGELFF
TRBJ1-5 NA NA 15 TRBV5-4 TGTGCCAGCAGCCAAGGACAGTTTAGCAATCAGCCCCAGCATTTT CASSQGQFSNQPQHF